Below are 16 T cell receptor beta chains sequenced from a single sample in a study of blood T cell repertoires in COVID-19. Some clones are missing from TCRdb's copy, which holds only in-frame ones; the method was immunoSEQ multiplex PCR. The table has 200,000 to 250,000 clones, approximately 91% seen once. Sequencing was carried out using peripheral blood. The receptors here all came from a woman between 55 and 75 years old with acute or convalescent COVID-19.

CDR3 sequence reads: CASSSIGGRGREQFF. DNA of the CDR3: TGTGCCAGCAGCTCCATAGGCGGGAGAGGTCGTGAGCAGTTCTTC. The chain employs TRBV7-9 and TRBJ2-1, with TRBD2 matching over 7 bases. Germline V gene data show CDR1 as SEHNR and CDR2 as FQNEAQ (reference sequence). The junction had 12 bases not matched to a gene; V was cut back by 4 bases and J by 9 bases. The CDR3 loop spans 15 amino acids.

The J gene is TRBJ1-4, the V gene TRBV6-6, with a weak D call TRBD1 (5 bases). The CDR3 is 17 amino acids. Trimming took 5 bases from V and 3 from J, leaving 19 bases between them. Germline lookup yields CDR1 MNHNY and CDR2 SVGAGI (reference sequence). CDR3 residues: CASSRRPGLGANEKLFF. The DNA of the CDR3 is TGTGCCAGCAGTCGGAGGCCGGGACTAGGGGCTAATGAAAAACTGTTTTTT.

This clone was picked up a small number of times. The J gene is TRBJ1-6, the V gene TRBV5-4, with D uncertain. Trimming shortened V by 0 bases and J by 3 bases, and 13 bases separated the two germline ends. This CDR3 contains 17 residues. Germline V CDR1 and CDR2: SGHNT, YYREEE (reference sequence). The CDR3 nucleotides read TGTGCCAGCAGCTTGGACAGCTCATCCCTCTATAATTCACCCCTCCACTTT. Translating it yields CASSLDSSSLYNSPLHF.

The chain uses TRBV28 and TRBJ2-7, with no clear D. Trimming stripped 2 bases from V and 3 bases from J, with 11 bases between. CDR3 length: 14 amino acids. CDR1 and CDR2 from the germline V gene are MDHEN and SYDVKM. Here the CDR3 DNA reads TGTGCCAGCAGTTTACCCCTTTTAAACTACGAGCAGTACTTC. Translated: CASSLPLLNYEQYF.

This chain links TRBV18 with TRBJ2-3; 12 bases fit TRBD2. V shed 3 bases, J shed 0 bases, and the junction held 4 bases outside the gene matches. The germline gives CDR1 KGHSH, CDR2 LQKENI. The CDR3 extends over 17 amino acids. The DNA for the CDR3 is TGTGCCAGCTCACCTACAGGACTAGCGGGGAGCACAGATACGCAGTATTTT. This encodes CASSPTGLAGSTDTQYF.

The CDR3 DNA is TGTGCCAGCTCACCAGTACTGTCGAGGGACGAGCAGTACTTC. This gives the protein CASSPVLSRDEQYF. This rearrangement joins TRBV18 to TRBJ2-7; a weak D match, TRBD2 (5 bases). V was pared by 2 bases and J by 5 bases, with 13 bases between. The V gene's germline CDR1 is KGHSH and CDR2 LQKENI. The CDR3 runs to 14 residues.

CDR3 protein: CASTSGGNANYGYTF. CDR3 nucleotides: TGTGCCAGCACCTCAGGGGGCAATGCTAACTATGGCTACACCTTC. V and J are TRBV5-5 and TRBJ1-2; 8 bases map to TRBD1. The CDR3 consists of 15 residues. V trimming: 6 bases; J trimming: 0 bases; junction bases outside the gene matches: 7. Germline values: CDR1 SGHKS, CDR2 YYEKEE (reference sequence).

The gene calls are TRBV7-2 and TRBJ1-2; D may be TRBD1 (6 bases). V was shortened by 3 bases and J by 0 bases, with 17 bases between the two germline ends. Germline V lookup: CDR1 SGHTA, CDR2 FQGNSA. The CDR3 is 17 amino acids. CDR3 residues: CASSFRSGTLSNYGYTF. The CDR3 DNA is TGTGCCAGCAGCTTTCGGTCCGGGACACTCTCTAACTATGGCTACACCTTC.

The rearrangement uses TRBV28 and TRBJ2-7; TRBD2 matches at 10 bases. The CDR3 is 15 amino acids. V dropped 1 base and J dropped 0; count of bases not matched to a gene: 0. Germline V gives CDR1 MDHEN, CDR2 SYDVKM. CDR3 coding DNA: TGTGCCAGCAGTTTATCTAGCGGGAGCTCCTACGAGCAGTACTTC. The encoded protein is CASSLSSGSSYEQYF.

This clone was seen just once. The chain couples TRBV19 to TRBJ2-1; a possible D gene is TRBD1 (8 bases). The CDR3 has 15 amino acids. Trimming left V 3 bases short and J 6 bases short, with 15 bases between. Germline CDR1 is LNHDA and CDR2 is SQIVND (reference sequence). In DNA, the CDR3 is TGTGCCAGTAGTATTACAGGGGGGGCCTTCAATGAGCAGTTCTTC. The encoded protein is CASSITGGAFNEQFF.

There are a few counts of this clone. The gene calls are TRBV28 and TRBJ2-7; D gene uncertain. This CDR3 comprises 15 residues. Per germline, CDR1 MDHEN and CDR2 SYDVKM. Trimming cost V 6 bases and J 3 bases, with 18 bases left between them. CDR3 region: CASRRSSPILYEQYF. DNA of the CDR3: TGTGCCAGCAGACGGAGTTCACCGATACTCTACGAGCAGTACTTC.

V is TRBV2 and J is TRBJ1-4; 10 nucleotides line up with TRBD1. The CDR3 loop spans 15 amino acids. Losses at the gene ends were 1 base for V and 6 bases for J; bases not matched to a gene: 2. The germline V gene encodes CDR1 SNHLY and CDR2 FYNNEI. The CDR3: CASSEGGTGDEKLFF. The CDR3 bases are TGTGCCAGCAGTGAAGGGGGGACAGGGGATGAAAAACTGTTTTTT.

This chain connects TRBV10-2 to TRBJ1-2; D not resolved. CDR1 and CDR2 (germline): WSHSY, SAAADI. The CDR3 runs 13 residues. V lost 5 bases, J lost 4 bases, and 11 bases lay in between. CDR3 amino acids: CASSPTGSYGYTF. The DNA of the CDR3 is TGCGCCAGCAGTCCTACGGGGTCCTATGGCTACACCTTC.

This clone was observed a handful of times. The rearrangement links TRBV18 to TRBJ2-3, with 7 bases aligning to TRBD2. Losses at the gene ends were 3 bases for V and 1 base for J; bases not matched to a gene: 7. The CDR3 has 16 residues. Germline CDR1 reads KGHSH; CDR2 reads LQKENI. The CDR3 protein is CASSPLGGERTDTQYF. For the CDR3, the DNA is TGTGCCAGCTCACCCCTGGGGGGGGAACGCACAGATACGCAGTATTTT.

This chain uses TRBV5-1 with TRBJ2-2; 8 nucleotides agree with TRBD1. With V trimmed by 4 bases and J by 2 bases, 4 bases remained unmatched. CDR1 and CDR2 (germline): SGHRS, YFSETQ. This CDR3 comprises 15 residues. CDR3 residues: CASSIRGLNTGELFF. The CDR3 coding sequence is TGCGCCAGCAGCATCAGGGGGCTTAACACCGGGGAGCTGTTTTTT.

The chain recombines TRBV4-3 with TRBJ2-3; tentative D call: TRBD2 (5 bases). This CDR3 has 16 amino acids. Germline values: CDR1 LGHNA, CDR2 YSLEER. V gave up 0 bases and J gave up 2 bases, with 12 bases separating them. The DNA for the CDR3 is TGCGCCAGCAGCCAAGAGGGTCCAGCGGTCACAGATACGCAGTATTTT. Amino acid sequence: CASSQEGPAVTDTQYF.